The clone carrying this T cell receptor (beta chain) was counted only a few times. Building of the TCR beta libraries involved iRepertoire HTBI primers and Arm-PCR of CDR3 regions. In TCRdb, the multiplex PCR reads were re-called with MiXCR into one record per CDR3 protein. The table shows approximately 350,000 distinct CDR3 sequences, with roughly 16% occurring only once. Trimming left V 3 bases short and J 8 bases short, with 16 bases between. The CDR3 consists of 14 residues. The data are from a study of regulatory T cells in long-lasting Graves disease. Specified time point: newly diagnosed GD, antithyroid drugs for less than 3 months. Extracted PBMC RNA gave rise to the TCR library. The same data also went into a second study, on T cells in Graves' hyperthyroidism and ophthalmopathy.

The V call is TRBV12-3 or TRBV12-4, the J call TRBJ1-2; D is uncertain. The specimen comprised peripheral blood mononuclear cells (PBMCs), sampled at new diagnosis, from a patient treated with antithyroid drugs. The TCR originated in a woman aged 18-29 years with Graves disease. CDR3 in DNA: TGTGCCAGCAGTTTCGAGGACGGACTATTAGGCTACACCTTC. Translated, it gives CASSFEDGLLGYTF.